The clone carrying this T cell receptor beta chain was counted between two and nine times. The antigen is unknown. This specimen comes from a study of response to subunit inactivated influenza vaccine. Study results and limitations: Only a handful of new T cells, the authors suggested, are recruited with each seasonal influenza vaccination.

TCRdb re-derived calls from the RT-PCR reads in MiXCR, one entry per CDR3 protein. This repertoire shows approximately 480,000 distinct CDR3 sequences, approximately 10% found once; its top ten account for roughly 12%. V lost 2 bases and J 9 bases, leaving 14 bases between the germline ends. Germline V gives CDR1 SGDLS, CDR2 YYNGEE. The CDR3 consists of 13 residues. The sequence came from a man aged 45-60 years who received an inactivated influenza vaccine. Sample: PBMCs from blood, taken roughly 46 days after vaccination. The V call is TRBV9, the J call TRBJ1-1; TRBD1 might be the D (5 bases). DNA of the CDR3: TGTGCCAGCAGCGTCGGGTCCCAGGGTAAAGCTTTCTTT. Its protein is CASSVGSQGKAFF.